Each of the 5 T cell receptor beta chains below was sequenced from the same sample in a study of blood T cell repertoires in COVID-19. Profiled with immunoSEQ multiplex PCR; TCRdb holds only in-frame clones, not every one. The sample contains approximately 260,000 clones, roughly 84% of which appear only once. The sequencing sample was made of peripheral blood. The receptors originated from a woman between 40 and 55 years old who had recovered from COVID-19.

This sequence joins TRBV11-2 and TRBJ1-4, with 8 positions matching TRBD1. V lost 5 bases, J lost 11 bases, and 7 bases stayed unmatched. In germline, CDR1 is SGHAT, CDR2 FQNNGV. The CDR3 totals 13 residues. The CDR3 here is CASSRNRGAKLFF. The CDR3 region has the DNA TGTGCCAGCAGCCGCAACAGGGGGGCGAAACTGTTTTTT.

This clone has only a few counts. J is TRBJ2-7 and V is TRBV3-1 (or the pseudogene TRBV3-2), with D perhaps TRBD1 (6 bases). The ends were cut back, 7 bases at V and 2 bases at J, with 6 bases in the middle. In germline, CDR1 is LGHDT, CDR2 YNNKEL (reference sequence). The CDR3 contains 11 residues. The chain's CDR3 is CASKGAYEQYF. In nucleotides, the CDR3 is TGTGCCAGCAAGGGGGCCTACGAGCAGTACTTC.

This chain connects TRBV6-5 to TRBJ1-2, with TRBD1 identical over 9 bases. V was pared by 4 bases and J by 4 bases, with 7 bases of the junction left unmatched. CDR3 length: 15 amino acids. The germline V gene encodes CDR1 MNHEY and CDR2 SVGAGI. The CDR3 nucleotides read TGTGCCAGCAGTTCCTCGGGACAGGGCACCTATGGCTACACCTTC. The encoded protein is CASSSSGQGTYGYTF.

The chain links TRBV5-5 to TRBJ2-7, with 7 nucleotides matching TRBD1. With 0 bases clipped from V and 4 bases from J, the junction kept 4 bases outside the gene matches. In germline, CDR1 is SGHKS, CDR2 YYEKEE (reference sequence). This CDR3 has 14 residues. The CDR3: CASSLDDRVYEQYF. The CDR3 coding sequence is TGTGCCAGCAGCTTGGATGACAGGGTGTACGAGCAGTACTTC.

The CDR3 loop is CASSQTGVREKLFF. The CDR3 DNA sequence: TGTGCCAGCAGCCAGACAGGGGTCCGGGAAAAACTGTTTTTT. This sequence joins TRBV5-5 and TRBJ1-4; TRBD1 agrees at 8 bases. The CDR3 length is 14 residues. CDR1 is SGHKS and CDR2 is YYEKEE in the germline V gene (reference sequence). V gave up 4 bases and J gave up 8 bases; unmatched junction bases: 7.